The table lists the clone carrying this TCR beta chain with a few counts. The antigen is unknown. In germline, CDR1 is SEHNR, CDR2 FQNEAQ (reference sequence). V was pared by 7 bases and J by 5 bases, with 4 bases of the junction left unmatched. The CDR3 is 12 residues long. Using its own MiXCR run on the RT-PCR reads, TCRdb lists one record per CDR3 protein. This table has approximately 500,000 distinct CDR3 sequences, roughly 15% appearing once. This specimen belongs to a study of response to subunit inactivated influenza vaccine. Study-level results: With each seasonal influenza vaccination, the authors suggested, few new T cells are recruited.

The chain joins TRBV7-9 to TRBJ1-1; 7 bases fit TRBD1. The clonotype comes from a man in his fifties who received an inactivated influenza vaccine. Sequencing used PBMCs from blood, obtained 12 days after vaccination. CDR3 coding DNA: TGTGCCAGCACAGGGGGAGGTACTGAAGCTTTCTTT. It yields the protein CASTGGGTEAFF.